This T cell receptor (beta chain) was recovered during a study of blood T cell repertoires in COVID-19. Study summary: Some COVID-19 samples were acute and others convalescent; all came from the United States, Italy and Spain. T cells, B-cell-depleted T cells, or PBMCs provided the cDNA or gDNA that served as material.

The CDR3 contains 16 residues. Germline V gene lookup returns CDR1 MNHNY and CDR2 SVGAGI (reference sequence). Deletions cut 0 bases from V and 1 base from J, with 12 bases between. The authors' processing: Amplification with reference gene primers provided the estimates of nucleated cell counts. Clones were sequenced by immunoSEQ multiplex PCR, and TCRdb holds only the in-frame ones, with some missing. That table is the source of V, J and clone size, and D and trimming were worked out from the DNA. The repertoire holds fewer than 120,000 clones, with around nine tenths as singletons. A single count supports this clone.

This TCR came from a woman aged 50 to 65 with acute or convalescent COVID-19. Specimen: peripheral blood. The rearrangement joins TRBV6-6 to TRBJ1-1; D is possibly TRBD1 (5 bases). Written as DNA, the CDR3 is TGTGCCAGCAGTTACTCCTTGGCAGGGCCGAACACTGAAGCTTTCTTT. Its protein product is CASSYSLAGPNTEAFF.